This T cell receptor (beta chain) was recorded in a study of T-cell memory formation after mild COVID-19. From germline, CDR1 is GTSNPN and CDR2 SVGIG (reference sequence). The ends were cut back, 3 bases at V and 2 bases at J, with 14 bases in the middle. The CDR3 spans 15 residues. This clonotype was seen a handful of times. TCRdb passed the 5' RACE reads through MiXCR, listing each CDR3 protein once. The top ten clones hold roughly 13% of a sample with 150,000 or so distinct CDR3 sequences, about 15% of them seen once. This TCR was sampled from an adult woman who had mild COVID-19 (a few samples of this study predate the infection). Cell type and time point are not known. The gene calls are TRBV30 and TRBJ2-1, with D perhaps matching TRBD2 (6 bases). Sequencing input: PBMCs or a T cell subset sorted from them (not recorded which). CDR3 DNA sequence: TGTGCCTGGAGACCCCCTAGCGTTCCCTACAATGAGCAGTTCTTC. This sequence encodes CAWRPPSVPYNEQFF.